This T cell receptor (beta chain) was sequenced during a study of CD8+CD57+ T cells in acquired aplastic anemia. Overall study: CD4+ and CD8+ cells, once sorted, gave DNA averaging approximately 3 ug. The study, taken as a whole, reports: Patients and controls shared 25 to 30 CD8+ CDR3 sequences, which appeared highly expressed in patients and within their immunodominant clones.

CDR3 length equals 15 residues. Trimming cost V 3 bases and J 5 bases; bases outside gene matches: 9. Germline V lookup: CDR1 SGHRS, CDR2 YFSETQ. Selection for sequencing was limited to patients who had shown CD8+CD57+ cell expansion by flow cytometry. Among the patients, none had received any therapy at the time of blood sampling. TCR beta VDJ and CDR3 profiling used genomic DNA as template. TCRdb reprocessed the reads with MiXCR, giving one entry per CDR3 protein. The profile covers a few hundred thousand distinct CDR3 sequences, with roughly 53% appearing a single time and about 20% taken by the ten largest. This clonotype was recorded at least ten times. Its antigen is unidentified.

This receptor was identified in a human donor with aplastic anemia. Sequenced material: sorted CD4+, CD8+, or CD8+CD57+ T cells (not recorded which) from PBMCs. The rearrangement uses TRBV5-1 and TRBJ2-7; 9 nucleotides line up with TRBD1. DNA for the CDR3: TGCGCCAGCAGCTGGGACTGGGACAGGGCCGACGAGCAGTACTTC. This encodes CASSWDWDRADEQYF.